These 23 T cell receptor beta chains came from one sample sequenced in a study of cytomegalovirus exposure and HLA in healthy donors. Primers included in the PCR were 60 Vbeta and 13 Jbeta primers. Using immunoSEQ multiplex PCR, the repertoire was profiled, and TCRdb retains in-frame clones only, with some absent. This table holds 150,000 to 200,000 clones, around 80% found once. The sample taken for sequencing was PBMCs. These receptors came from a middle-aged man in good health and CMV-seronegative.

The V call is TRBV30, the J call TRBJ2-5; tentative D call: TRBD1 (6 bases). CDR3 length: 13 amino acids. Per the germline V gene, CDR1 is GTSNPN and CDR2 is SVGIG (reference sequence). V was trimmed by 0 bases and J by 7 bases, leaving 12 bases between them. For the CDR3, the DNA is TGTGCCTGGAGTGTAAAGTCCAGGGGGACCCAGTACTTC. This translates into CAWSVKSRGTQYF. Supplemented by reference TRBV30 and TRBJ2-5, the full variable domain reads SQTIHQWPATLVQPVGSPLSLECTVEGTSNPNLYWYRQAAGRGLQLLFYSVGIGQISSEVPQNLSASRPQDRQFILSSKKLLLSDSGFYLCAWSVKSRGTQYFGPGTRLLVL.

The CDR3 protein is CASSLGGTAAYEQYF. As DNA, the CDR3 is TGCGCCAGCAGCTTGGGAGGGACAGCAGCCTACGAGCAGTACTTC. V gene TRBV5-1 combines with J gene TRBJ2-7; 7 positions agree with TRBD1. Trimming removed 0 bases from V and 2 bases from J; junction bases left unmatched: 5. Germline assignment: CDR1 SGHRS and CDR2 YFSETQ. The CDR3 has 15 residues.

The CDR3 sequence: CASSLDARGIPYEQYF. The CDR3 coding sequence is TGTGCCAGCAGTTTAGATGCGCGCGGGATTCCCTACGAGCAGTACTTC. V gene TRBV27 combines with J gene TRBJ2-7; D may be TRBD2 (6 bases). Trimming left V 2 bases short and J 2 bases short, with 16 bases between. The CDR3 contains 16 residues. CDR1 and CDR2 (germline): MNHEY, SMNVEV (reference sequence).

This sequence joins TRBV7-9 and TRBJ2-1; 7 nucleotides match TRBD1. Trimming at V came to 2 bases and at J to 5 bases, leaving 6 bases not matched to a gene. The germline V gene encodes CDR1 SEHNR and CDR2 FQNEAQ (reference sequence). CDR3 size: 15 residues. In nucleotides, the CDR3 is TGTGCCAGCAGCTTATTGACAGGGAAAAACAATGAGCAGTTCTTC. It translates to CASSLLTGKNNEQFF.

This chain links TRBV2 with TRBJ2-3; tentative D call: TRBD1 (5 bases). The CDR3 loop spans 15 amino acids. Trimming pared 4 bases from V and 0 bases from J, leaving 11 bases between. CDR1 is SNHLY and CDR2 is FYNNEI in the germline V gene. The CDR3: CASSGKAGSTDTQYF. The DNA for the CDR3 is TGTGCCAGCAGTGGGAAGGCAGGGAGCACAGATACGCAGTATTTT. Full variable domain (remainder filled in from reference TRBV2 and TRBJ2-3): EPEVTQTPSHQVTQMGQEVILRCVPISNHLYFYWYRQILGQKVEFLVSFYNNEISEKSEIFDDQFSVERPDGSNFTLKIRSTKLEDSAMYFCASSGKAGSTDTQYFGPGTRLTVL.

For this clone: At one boundary the junction diverges from the germline segment, which might be a read error. This rearrangement joins TRBV7-9 to TRBJ2-7; 11 bases line up with TRBD1. CDR3 length equals 18 residues. Germline V gene sequence: CDR1 SEHNR, CDR2 FQNEAQ (reference sequence). In DNA form, the CDR3 reads TGTTCCAGCAGCTTAGCCCCGGGACAGGGGGTGGGCCTCTACGAGCAGTACTTC. Translating gives CSSSLAPGQGVGLYEQYF.

This rearrangement joins TRBV4-3 to TRBJ2-1, with a weak D call TRBD2 (6 bases). CDR3 length: 15 residues. Per germline, CDR1 LGHNA and CDR2 YSLEER. Trimming cost V 0 bases and J 8 bases, with 14 bases left between them. CDR3 protein: CASSQDPGVGDEQFF. The DNA for the CDR3 is TGCGCCAGCAGCCAAGACCCGGGAGTGGGGGATGAGCAGTTCTTC.

The chain carries TRBV18 and TRBJ2-3; 9 bases agree with TRBD2. V lost 2 bases to trimming and J lost 3 bases; unmatched junction nucleotides: 3. Germline V gives CDR1 KGHSH, CDR2 LQKENI. The length of the CDR3 is 15 residues. CDR3 DNA: TGTGCCAGCTCACCAGAGGCGGGAGGGACAGATACGCAGTATTTT. Its translation: CASSPEAGGTDTQYF.

This chain links TRBV6-5 with TRBJ2-7, with TRBD1 matching over 7 bases. V trimming: 4 bases; J trimming: 0 bases; junction bases outside the gene matches: 6. The germline gives CDR1 MNHEY, CDR2 SVGAGI. This CDR3 comprises 15 residues. The CDR3 sequence: CASSLGQSYSYEQYF. DNA of the CDR3: TGTGCCAGCAGTTTGGGACAGTCCTACTCCTACGAGCAGTACTTC.

In this sample, this clone turned up once. CDR3 sequence: CASSFWRAANTGELFF. For the CDR3, the DNA is TGTGCCAGCAGCTTTTGGAGGGCAGCCAACACCGGGGAGCTGTTTTTT. The rearrangement links TRBV7-2 to TRBJ2-2; weak D call: TRBD2 (6 bases). This CDR3 has 16 amino acids. Germline V gene data show CDR1 as SGHTA and CDR2 as FQGNSA. Trimming pared 3 bases from V and 2 bases from J, leaving 13 bases between.

This clone was detected once. The chain employs TRBV9 and TRBJ1-2, with D hard to call. This CDR3 is built from 13 residues. CDR1 and CDR2 (germline): SGDLS, YYNGEE. V was shortened by 0 bases and J by 8 bases, with 11 bases between the two germline ends. The DNA for the CDR3 is TGTGCCAGCAGCGTAGGCGGAGGAAGCGGCTACACCTTC. It translates to CASSVGGGSGYTF. The full variable domain, its missing parts supplied by reference TRBV9 and TRBJ1-2, is DSGVTQTPKHLITATGQRVTLRCSPRSGDLSVYWYQQSLDQGLQFLIQYYNGEERAKGNILERFSAQQFPDLHSELNLSSLELGDSALYFCASSVGGGSGYTFGSGTRLTVV.

J is TRBJ1-4 and V is TRBV6-5; TRBD1 matches at 8 bases. The germline V gene has CDR1 MNHEY and CDR2 SVGAGI. J gave up 8 bases and V 4 bases, and 6 bases lay outside the gene matches. The CDR3 runs to 14 residues. Here the CDR3 DNA reads TGTGCCAGCAGTTTGGACAGGGCACGAGAAAAACTGTTTTTT. This gives the protein CASSLDRAREKLFF.

This chain connects TRBV27 to TRBJ2-2; D unclear. The CDR3 covers 13 residues. CDR1 MNHEY and CDR2 SMNVEV come from the germline V gene (reference sequence). Deletions cut 2 bases from V and 5 bases from J, with 6 bases between. In DNA form, the CDR3 reads TGTGCCAGCAGTTTAGGGCGAACCGGGGAGCTGTTTTTT. Translated: CASSLGRTGELFF.

The chain joins TRBV6-5 to TRBJ2-5, with 7 bases identical to TRBD1. Trimming removed 0 bases from V and 2 bases from J; junction bases left unmatched: 3. Looked up from germline, CDR1 is MNHEY and CDR2 is SVGAGI. The CDR3 is made up of 15 amino acids. The CDR3 region has the DNA TGTGCCAGCAGTTACTCCGAGACAGGGCAAGAGACCCAGTACTTC. Protein sequence: CASSYSETGQETQYF.

The chain has TRBV28 and TRBJ1-2, with D tentatively TRBD1 (6 bases). The ends were cut back, 6 bases at V and 0 bases at J, with 20 bases in the middle. CDR3 length: 17 amino acids. From germline, CDR1 is MDHEN and CDR2 SYDVKM. In nucleotides, the CDR3 is TGTGCCAGCAGCCCACGGGGGGGGGCTTCCTCTAACTATGGCTACACCTTC. This sequence encodes CASSPRGGASSNYGYTF.

This clone was seen a handful of times. The chain has TRBV6-1 and TRBJ2-3; 7 bases fit TRBD1. CDR3 length: 15 residues. With V trimmed by 0 bases and J by 5 bases, 5 bases remained unmatched. Germline CDR1 is MNHNS and CDR2 is SASEGT. The CDR3 here is CASSEAGGVLDTQYF. The DNA for the CDR3 is TGTGCCAGCAGTGAAGCAGGGGGCGTGTTAGATACGCAGTATTTT.

The CDR3 sequence is CASSIYRGRAYNEQFF. CDR3 sequence (DNA): TGTGCCAGCAGCATATACAGGGGAAGGGCCTACAATGAGCAGTTCTTC. The chain uses TRBV7-3 and TRBJ2-1; 7 bases are shared with TRBD1. This CDR3 contains 16 residues. CDR1 and CDR2 from the germline V gene are SGHTA and FQGTGA. V shed 5 bases and J 2 bases; nucleotides not matched to a gene: 9.

The chain couples TRBV19 to TRBJ1-2, with TRBD1 matching over 9 bases. The V segment lost 7 bases and the J segment 4 bases; nucleotides outside the gene matches: 4. CDR1 is LNHDA, CDR2 SQIVND, per germline (reference sequence). This CDR3 contains 13 residues. CDR3 protein: CASTPDRGYGYTF. Written as DNA, the CDR3 is TGTGCCAGTACCCCGGACAGGGGCTATGGCTACACCTTC.

This chain uses TRBV5-6 with TRBJ2-7; tentative D call: TRBD2 (6 bases). The CDR3 loop spans 14 amino acids. V was clipped by 0 bases and J by 4 bases, with 11 bases between them. The germline V gene encodes CDR1 SGHDT and CDR2 YYEEEE. This CDR3 reads CASSLGLANYEQYF. The CDR3 region has the DNA TGTGCCAGCAGCTTGGGTCTAGCGAATTACGAGCAGTACTTC.

This clone has just a few counts. The V call is TRBV5-1, the J call TRBJ2-7; 14 nucleotides agree with TRBD2. Germline V CDR1 and CDR2: SGHRS, YFSETQ. After removal of 3 bases from V and 5 bases from J, the junction contained 10 bases not matched to a gene. CDR3 length: 17 amino acids. The CDR3 nucleotides are TGCGCCAGCAGCTCCAGACTAGCGGGGGGGCCTAAGAACGAGCAGTACTTC. Translating gives CASSSRLAGGPKNEQYF.

This sequence joins TRBV19 and TRBJ2-1; possibly TRBD2 for D (5 bases). Germline CDR1 LNHDA, CDR2 SQIVND (reference sequence). V gave up 6 bases and J gave up 0 bases, with 18 bases separating them. This CDR3 is 17 amino acids long. This CDR3 reads CASRDSRAPSSYNEQFF. In DNA form, the CDR3 reads TGTGCCAGTAGGGACTCTAGAGCCCCCAGCTCCTACAATGAGCAGTTCTTC.

The chain's CDR3 is CASSQGTAAANGYTF. In DNA form, the CDR3 reads TGCGCCAGCAGCCAAGGTACGGCGGCTGCAAATGGCTACACCTTC. The chain joins TRBV4-3 to TRBJ1-2; no clear D gene. The CDR3 is 15 amino acids. V gave up 1 base and J gave up 6 bases, with 15 bases separating them. The germline V gene has CDR1 LGHNA and CDR2 YSLEER.

J is TRBJ2-1 and V is TRBV15; 8 bases are a match to TRBD1. J gave up 6 bases and V 5 bases, and 6 bases lay outside the gene matches. The germline V gene has CDR1 LNHNV and CDR2 YYDKDF (reference sequence). The CDR3 has 14 amino acids. The CDR3 DNA follows: TGTGCCACCAGCCCGCGACAGGGGAGCAATGAGCAGTTCTTC. This gives the protein CATSPRQGSNEQFF.